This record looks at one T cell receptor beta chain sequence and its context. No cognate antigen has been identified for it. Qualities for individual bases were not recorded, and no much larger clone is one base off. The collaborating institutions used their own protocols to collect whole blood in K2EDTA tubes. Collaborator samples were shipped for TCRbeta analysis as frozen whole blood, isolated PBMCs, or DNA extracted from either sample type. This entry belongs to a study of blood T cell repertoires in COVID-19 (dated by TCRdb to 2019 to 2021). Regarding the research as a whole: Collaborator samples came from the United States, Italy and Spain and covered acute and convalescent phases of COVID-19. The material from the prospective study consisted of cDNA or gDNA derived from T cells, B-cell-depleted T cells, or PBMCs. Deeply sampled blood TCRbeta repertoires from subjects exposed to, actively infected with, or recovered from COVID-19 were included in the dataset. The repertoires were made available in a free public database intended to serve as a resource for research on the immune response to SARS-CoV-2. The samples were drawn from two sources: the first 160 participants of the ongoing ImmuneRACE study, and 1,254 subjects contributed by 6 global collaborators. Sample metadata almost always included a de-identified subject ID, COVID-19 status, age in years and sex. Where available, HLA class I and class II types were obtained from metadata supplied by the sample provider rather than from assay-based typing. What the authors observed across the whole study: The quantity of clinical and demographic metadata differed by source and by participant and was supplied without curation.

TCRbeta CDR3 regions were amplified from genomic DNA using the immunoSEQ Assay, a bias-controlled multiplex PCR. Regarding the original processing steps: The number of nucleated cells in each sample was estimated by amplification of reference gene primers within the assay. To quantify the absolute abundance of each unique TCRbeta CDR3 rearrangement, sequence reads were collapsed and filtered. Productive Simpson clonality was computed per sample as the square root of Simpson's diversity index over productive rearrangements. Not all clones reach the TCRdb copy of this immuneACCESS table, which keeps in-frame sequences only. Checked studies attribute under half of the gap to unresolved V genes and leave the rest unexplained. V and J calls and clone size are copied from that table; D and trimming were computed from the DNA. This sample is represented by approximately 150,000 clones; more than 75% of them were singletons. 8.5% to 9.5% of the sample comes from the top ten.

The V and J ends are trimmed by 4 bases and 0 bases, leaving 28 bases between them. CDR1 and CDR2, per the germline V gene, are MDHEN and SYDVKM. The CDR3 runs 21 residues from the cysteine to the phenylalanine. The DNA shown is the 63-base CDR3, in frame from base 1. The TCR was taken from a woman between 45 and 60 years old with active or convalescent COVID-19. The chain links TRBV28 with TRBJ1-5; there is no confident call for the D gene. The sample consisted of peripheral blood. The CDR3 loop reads CASSSFSYYNEEGYSNQPQHF. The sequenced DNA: TGTGCCAGCAGTTCTTTCTCTTATTATAACGAGGAGGGATATAGCAATCAGCCCCAGCATTTT. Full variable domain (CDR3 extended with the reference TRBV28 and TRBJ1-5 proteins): DVKVTQSSRYLVKRTGEKVFLECVQDMDHENMFWYRQDPGLGLRLIYFSYDVKMKEKGDIPEGYSVSREKKERFSLILESASTNQTSMYLCASSSFSYYNEEGYSNQPQHFGDGTRLSIL.